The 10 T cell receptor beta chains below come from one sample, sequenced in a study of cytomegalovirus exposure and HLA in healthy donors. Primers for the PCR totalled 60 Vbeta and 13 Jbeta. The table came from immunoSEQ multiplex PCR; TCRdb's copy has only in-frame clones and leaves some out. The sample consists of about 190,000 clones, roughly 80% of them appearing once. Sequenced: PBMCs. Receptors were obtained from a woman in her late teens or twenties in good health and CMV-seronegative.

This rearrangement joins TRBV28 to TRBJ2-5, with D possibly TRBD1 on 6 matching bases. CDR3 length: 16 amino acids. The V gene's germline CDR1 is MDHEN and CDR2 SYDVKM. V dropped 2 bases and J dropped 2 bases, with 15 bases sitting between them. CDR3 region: CASSLGGNREQETQYF. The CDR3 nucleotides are TGTGCCAGCAGTTTAGGGGGAAACAGGGAGCAAGAGACCCAGTACTTC.

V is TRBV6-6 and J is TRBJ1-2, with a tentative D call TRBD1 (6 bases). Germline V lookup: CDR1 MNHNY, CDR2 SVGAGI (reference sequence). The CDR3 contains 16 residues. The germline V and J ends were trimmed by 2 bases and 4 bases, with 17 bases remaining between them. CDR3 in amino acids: CASSYERGQQGYGYTF. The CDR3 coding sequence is TGTGCCAGCAGTTACGAACGGGGACAACAAGGCTATGGCTACACCTTC.

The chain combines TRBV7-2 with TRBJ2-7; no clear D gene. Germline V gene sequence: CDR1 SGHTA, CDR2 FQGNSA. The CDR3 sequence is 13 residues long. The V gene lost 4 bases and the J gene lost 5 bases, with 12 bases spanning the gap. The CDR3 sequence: CASSSPQFHEQYF. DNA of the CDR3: TGTGCCAGCAGCTCCCCACAGTTTCACGAGCAGTACTTC.

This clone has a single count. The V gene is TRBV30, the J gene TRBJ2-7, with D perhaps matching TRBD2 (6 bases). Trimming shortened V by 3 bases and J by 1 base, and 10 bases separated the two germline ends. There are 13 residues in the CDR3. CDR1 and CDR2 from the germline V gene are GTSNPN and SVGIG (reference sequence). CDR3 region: CAWRRLGSYEQYF. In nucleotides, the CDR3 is TGTGCCTGGAGAAGACTAGGTTCCTACGAGCAGTACTTC.

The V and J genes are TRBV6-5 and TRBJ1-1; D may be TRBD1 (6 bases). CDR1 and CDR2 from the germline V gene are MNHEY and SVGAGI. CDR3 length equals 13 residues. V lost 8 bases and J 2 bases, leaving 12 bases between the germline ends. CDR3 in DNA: TGTGCCAGCCAAAGGGGGAGAAACACTGAAGCTTTCTTT. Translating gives CASQRGRNTEAFF.

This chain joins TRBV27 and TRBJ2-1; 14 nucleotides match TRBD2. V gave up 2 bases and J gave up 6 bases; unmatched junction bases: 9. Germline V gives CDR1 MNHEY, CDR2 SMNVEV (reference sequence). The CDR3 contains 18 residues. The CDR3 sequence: CASSLRLAGGPSVNEQFF. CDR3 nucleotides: TGTGCCAGCAGTTTAAGACTAGCGGGAGGGCCTTCCGTCAATGAGCAGTTCTTC.

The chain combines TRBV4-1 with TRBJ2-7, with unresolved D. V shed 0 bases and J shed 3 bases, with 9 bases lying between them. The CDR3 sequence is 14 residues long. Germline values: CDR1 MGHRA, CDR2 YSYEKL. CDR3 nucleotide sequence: TGCGCCAGCAGCCAAGATTCTAACCTCTACGAGCAGTACTTC. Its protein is CASSQDSNLYEQYF.

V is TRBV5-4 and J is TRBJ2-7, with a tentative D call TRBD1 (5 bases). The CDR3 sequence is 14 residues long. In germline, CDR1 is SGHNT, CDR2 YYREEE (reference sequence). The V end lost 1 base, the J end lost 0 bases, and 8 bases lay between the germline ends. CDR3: CASSLSGASYEQYF. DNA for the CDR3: TGTGCCAGCAGCTTGTCTGGGGCCTCCTACGAGCAGTACTTC.

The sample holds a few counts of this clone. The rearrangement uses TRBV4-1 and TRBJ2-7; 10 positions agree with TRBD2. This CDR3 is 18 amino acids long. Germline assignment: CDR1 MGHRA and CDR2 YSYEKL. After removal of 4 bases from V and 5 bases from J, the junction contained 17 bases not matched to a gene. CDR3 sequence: CASSPVGSGGAEADEQYF. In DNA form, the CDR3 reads TGCGCCAGCAGCCCGGTGGGGAGCGGGGGGGCCGAGGCCGACGAGCAGTACTTC.

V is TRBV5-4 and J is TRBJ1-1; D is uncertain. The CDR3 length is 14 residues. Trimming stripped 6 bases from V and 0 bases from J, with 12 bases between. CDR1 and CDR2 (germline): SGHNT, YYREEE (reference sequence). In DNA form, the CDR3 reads TGTGCCAGCATTTTAGAGGGTGTGAACACTGAAGCTTTCTTT. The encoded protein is CASILEGVNTEAFF.